These 7 T cell receptor beta chains originate from one sample sequenced in a study of shared clonotypes between healthy human individuals. CD45RO-negative, CCR7-positively selected cells formed the naive CD8 fraction, excluding terminally differentiated effector memory CD45RA+ cells. The table came from immunoSEQ multiplex PCR; TCRdb's copy has only in-frame clones and leaves some out. The profile shows 700,000 to 950,000 clones, 95% to 97% of them singletons. Material for sequencing was naive CD8+ T cells sorted from blood. The receptors stem from a man under 40 in good health.

This CDR3 reads CASSQTDRGLAVYGYTF. The CDR3 DNA reads as TGTGCCAGCAGCCAAACCGACAGGGGGCTTGCGGTCTATGGCTACACCTTC. The rearrangement uses TRBV14 and TRBJ1-2; 10 nucleotides match TRBD1. Germline V gene lookup returns CDR1 SGHDN and CDR2 FVKESK. V lost 2 bases to trimming and J lost 4 bases; unmatched junction nucleotides: 10. There are 17 residues in the CDR3.

The chain joins TRBV2 to TRBJ2-3; maybe TRBD1 (6 bases). Germline V gene data show CDR1 as SNHLY and CDR2 as FYNNEI. The CDR3 runs 13 residues. Trimming left V 8 bases short and J 0 bases short, with 9 bases between. The CDR3 DNA is TGTGCCAGCGAGACAGGTAGCACAGATACGCAGTATTTT. Its protein product is CASETGSTDTQYF.

V usage is TRBV30 and J usage is TRBJ2-1; the match to TRBD1 covers 10 bases. The germline gives CDR1 GTSNPN, CDR2 SVGIG (reference sequence). V trimming: 0 bases; J trimming: 9 bases; junction bases outside the gene matches: 5. This CDR3 comprises 14 residues. The CDR3 DNA reads as TGTGCCTGGAGTGTAGGGACAGGGGCGACTGAGCAGTTCTTC. Protein: CAWSVGTGATEQFF.

The chain joins TRBV7-9 to TRBJ2-4, with D possibly called TRBD1 or TRBD2 (5 bases each). This CDR3 region has 13 residues. Germline loops: CDR1 SEHNR, CDR2 FQNEAQ (reference sequence). V dropped 8 bases and J dropped 7 bases, with 15 bases sitting between them. The CDR3 sequence is CASGQRGWNIQYF. CDR3 DNA sequence: TGTGCCAGCGGCCAGAGGGGTTGGAACATTCAGTACTTC. Complete variable domain (other parts from reference TRBV7-9 and TRBJ2-4): DTGVSQNPRHKITKRGQNVTFRCDPISEHNRLYWYRQTLGQGPEFLTYFQNEAQLEKSRLLSDRFSAERPKGSFSTLEIQRTEQGDSAMYLCASGQRGWNIQYFGAGTRLSVL.

A few counts support this clone. This sequence joins TRBV30 and TRBJ1-1; 7 nucleotides agree with TRBD1. The V gene end was trimmed by 4 bases and the J gene end by 1 base; junction bases not matched to a gene: 3. CDR1 is GTSNPN and CDR2 is SVGIG in the germline V gene (reference sequence). There are 13 residues in the CDR3. For the CDR3, the DNA is TGTGCCTGGACAGGACAGGAGAACACTGAAGCTTTCTTT. Amino acids: CAWTGQENTEAFF.

The chain couples TRBV5-1 to TRBJ2-7, with D tentatively TRBD2 (6 bases). V lost 0 bases to trimming and J lost 5 bases, with 15 bases between them. The CDR3 sequence is 15 residues long. CDR1 and CDR2 from the germline V gene are SGHRS and YFSETQ. The CDR3 is CASSLEGGTIDEQYF. As DNA, the CDR3 is TGCGCCAGCAGCTTGGAAGGCGGGACGATCGACGAGCAGTACTTC.

V gene TRBV9 combines with J gene TRBJ2-2; D gene unclear. This CDR3 spans 11 amino acids. In germline, CDR1 is SGDLS, CDR2 YYNGEE. Trimming left V 7 bases short and J 5 bases short, with 6 bases between. The chain's CDR3 is CASGVTGELFF. The CDR3 DNA reads TGTGCCAGCGGGGTAACCGGGGAGCTGTTTTTT.